Listed below are T cell receptor beta chains from one sample, sequenced in a study of blood T cell repertoires in COVID-19. Here immunoSEQ multiplex PCR was the method, and the copy in TCRdb shows in-frame clones only, minus some. The table lists 35,000 to 50,000 clones, around 83% of them singletons, with 35% to 55% in the top ten. The material sequenced was peripheral blood. The receptors shown here come from a woman aged 80 or older with acute or convalescent COVID-19. CDR3s include the opening cysteine and the closing phenylalanine or tryptophan. D genes are given only for firm matches. The listing skips clone size in some rows; elsewhere it reads once, few, many or a size class.

v_call: TRBV5-4; j_call: TRBJ2-1; clone_size: NA; d_call: NA; cdr3_nt: TGTGCCAGCAGCCCACCGGGGGTCTACTACAATGAGCAGTTCTTC; cdr3_aa: CASSPPGVYYNEQFF
v_call: TRBV6-2/TRBV6-3; j_call: TRBJ2-2; clone_size: NA; d_call: TRBD1; cdr3_nt: TGTGCCAGCAGTTTGGGACAGGGTCGTCCCGAGGACACCGGGGAGCTGTTTTTT; cdr3_aa: CASSLGQGRPEDTGELFF
v_call: TRBV4-1; j_call: TRBJ2-2; clone_size: few; d_call: NA; cdr3_nt: TGCGCCAGCAGCCAAGAATTCAGGACGGGGAAGGGCACCGGGGAGCTGTTTTTT; cdr3_aa: CASSQEFRTGKGTGELFF
v_call: TRBV7-6; j_call: TRBJ1-6; clone_size: NA; d_call: NA; cdr3_nt: TGTGCCAGCAGCTTAGCCCCTGGTGCGGGATTGATCTCACCCCTCCACTTT; cdr3_aa: CASSLAPGAGLISPLHF
v_call: TRBV15; j_call: TRBJ2-5; clone_size: NA; d_call: NA; cdr3_nt: TGTGCCACCAGCAGTACAGGTCCTTACCAAGAGACCCAGTACTTC; cdr3_aa: CATSSTGPYQETQYF
v_call: TRBV5-4; j_call: TRBJ1-2; clone_size: NA; d_call: TRBD1; cdr3_nt: TGTGCCAGCAGCTTGGACGGGACAGGGATTTTTAGCTACACCTTC; cdr3_aa: CASSLDGTGIFSYTF
v_call: TRBV4-2; j_call: TRBJ1-2; clone_size: NA; d_call: NA; cdr3_nt: TGTGCCAGCAGCCAAGTGGACGCGGGGACGGCCTATGGCTACACCTTC; cdr3_aa: CASSQVDAGTAYGYTF
v_call: TRBV30; j_call: TRBJ1-1; clone_size: NA; d_call: NA; cdr3_nt: TGTGCCTGGAGTGCCCCATTGAACACTGAAGCTTTCTTT; cdr3_aa: CAWSAPLNTEAFF
v_call: TRBV4-3; j_call: TRBJ2-5; clone_size: NA; d_call: TRBD2; cdr3_nt: TGCGCCAGCAGCCAAGATTGGGGGGGGTCTCGGGAGACCCAGTACTTC; cdr3_aa: CASSQDWGGSRETQYF
v_call: TRBV25-1; j_call: TRBJ1-2; clone_size: NA; d_call: NA; cdr3_nt: TGTGCCAGCAGTGAGGGGGCTGGCTACACCTTC; cdr3_aa: CASSEGAGYTF
v_call: TRBV9; j_call: TRBJ2-1; clone_size: NA; d_call: TRBD1; cdr3_nt: TGTGCCAGCAGCGTAGAAGGGACAGAGTACAATGAGCAGTTCTTC; cdr3_aa: CASSVEGTEYNEQFF
v_call: TRBV3-1/TRBV3-2; j_call: TRBJ2-1; clone_size: NA; d_call: TRBD2; cdr3_nt: TGTGCCAGCAGCCAAGAGGCGGGGGGGCCAAGTGAGCAGTTCTTC; cdr3_aa: CASSQEAGGPSEQFF
v_call: TRBV3-1/TRBV3-2; j_call: TRBJ1-5; clone_size: many; d_call: TRBD1; cdr3_nt: TGTGCCAGCAGCCCCGGACAGGGGGTGAGCCAGCCCCAGCATTTT; cdr3_aa: CASSPGQGVSQPQHF
v_call: TRBV13; j_call: TRBJ1-4; clone_size: NA; d_call: NA; cdr3_nt: TGTGCCAGCAGCCCTACCCGGGGTGGGGAAAAACTGTTTTTT; cdr3_aa: CASSPTRGGEKLFF
v_call: TRBV6-8; j_call: TRBJ2-1; clone_size: NA; d_call: TRBD2; cdr3_nt: TGTGCCAGCAGTTATCTGGCGGGGGGAGGGTTCTTC; cdr3_aa: CASSYLAGGGFF
v_call: TRBV18; j_call: TRBJ2-7; clone_size: NA; d_call: TRBD2; cdr3_nt: TGTGCCAGCTCACCTCTAGCGGGGCTCTCCTACGAGCAGTACTTC; cdr3_aa: CASSPLAGLSYEQYF
v_call: TRBV13; j_call: TRBJ1-2; clone_size: NA; d_call: NA; cdr3_nt: TGTGCCAGCAGCTTCGGTCCCCAGGGGAACTATGGCTACACCTTC; cdr3_aa: CASSFGPQGNYGYTF
v_call: TRBV6-2/TRBV6-3; j_call: TRBJ1-2; clone_size: few; d_call: NA; cdr3_nt: TGTGCCAGCAGCCGACAGTCTAACTATGGCTACACCTTC; cdr3_aa: CASSRQSNYGYTF
v_call: TRBV3-1/TRBV3-2; j_call: TRBJ1-5; clone_size: NA; d_call: NA; cdr3_nt: TGTGCCAGCAGCCAAGATCCGGTTCAGCCCCAGCATTTT; cdr3_aa: CASSQDPVQPQHF
v_call: TRBV6-5; j_call: TRBJ2-3; clone_size: few; d_call: NA; cdr3_nt: TGTGCCAGCAGTTCGGGGAGCACAGATACGCAGTATTTT; cdr3_aa: CASSSGSTDTQYF
v_call: TRBV3-1/TRBV3-2; j_call: TRBJ1-6; clone_size: NA; d_call: TRBD1; cdr3_nt: TGTGCCAGCAGCAACCCGGACAGGGTCCTCCACTTT; cdr3_aa: CASSNPDRVLHF
v_call: TRBV6-5; j_call: TRBJ1-5; clone_size: NA; d_call: NA; cdr3_nt: TGTGCCAGCAGTTCGACAGATTATCAGCCCCAGCATTTT; cdr3_aa: CASSSTDYQPQHF
v_call: TRBV3-1/TRBV3-2; j_call: TRBJ2-7; clone_size: NA; d_call: TRBD1; cdr3_nt: TGTGCCAGCAGCCAAGGCCCGGGACAGAGCTACGAGCAGTACTTC; cdr3_aa: CASSQGPGQSYEQYF
v_call: TRBV3-1/TRBV3-2; j_call: TRBJ1-1; clone_size: NA; d_call: NA; cdr3_nt: TGTGCCAGCAGCCCAGCGGGGGGGAACACTGAAGCTTTCTTT; cdr3_aa: CASSPAGGNTEAFF
v_call: TRBV7-3; j_call: TRBJ2-3; clone_size: NA; d_call: TRBD2; cdr3_nt: TGTGCCAGCAGCTTAAGCGGGGGGGCAGATACGCAGTATTTT; cdr3_aa: CASSLSGGADTQYF
v_call: TRBV7-9; j_call: TRBJ1-3; clone_size: NA; d_call: NA; cdr3_nt: NA; cdr3_aa: CASSLSSSGGNTIYF
v_call: TRBV10-3; j_call: TRBJ1-2; clone_size: NA; d_call: TRBD1; cdr3_nt: TGTGCCATCAGGGTCCGACAGGGACAGGATGGCTACACCTTC; cdr3_aa: CAIRVRQGQDGYTF
v_call: TRBV7-8; j_call: TRBJ1-1; clone_size: few; d_call: NA; cdr3_nt: TGTGCCAGCAGCTTAGGTCTGTACACTGAAGCTTTCTTT; cdr3_aa: CASSLGLYTEAFF
v_call: TRBV18; j_call: TRBJ2-7; clone_size: NA; d_call: TRBD1; cdr3_nt: TGTGCCAGCTCACCTCCCTCTATCCGGGACAGGGGCGAGCAGTACTTC; cdr3_aa: CASSPPSIRDRGEQYF
v_call: TRBV28; j_call: TRBJ2-2; clone_size: once; d_call: TRBD2; cdr3_nt: TGTGCCAGCAGTCCCCCCCAGCGGGGGGGCTTATACACCGGGGAGCTGTTTTTT; cdr3_aa: CASSPPQRGGLYTGELFF
v_call: TRBV7-8; j_call: TRBJ1-1; clone_size: once; d_call: NA; cdr3_nt: TGTGCCAGCAGCCAGGACAGCACTGAAGCTTTCTTT; cdr3_aa: CASSQDSTEAFF
v_call: TRBV7-9; j_call: TRBJ2-3; clone_size: NA; d_call: TRBD2; cdr3_nt: TGTGCCAGCAGCTGGGTAGCGGGGGGCCACACAGATACGCAGTATTTT; cdr3_aa: CASSWVAGGHTDTQYF
v_call: TRBV4-1; j_call: TRBJ2-6; clone_size: few; d_call: NA; cdr3_nt: TGCGCCAGCAGCCAAGTGCAGGGGCGGGGGGCCAACGTCCTGACTTTC; cdr3_aa: CASSQVQGRGANVLTF
v_call: TRBV19; j_call: TRBJ2-7; clone_size: NA; d_call: TRBD1; cdr3_nt: TGTGCCAGTAGTTGGGGGACAGGGGGATTTGAGGAGCAGTACTTC; cdr3_aa: CASSWGTGGFEEQYF
v_call: TRBV29-1; j_call: TRBJ1-4; clone_size: NA; d_call: NA; cdr3_nt: TGCAGCGTTGATCCAGGGAATGAAAAACTGTTTTTT; cdr3_aa: CSVDPGNEKLFF
v_call: TRBV27; j_call: TRBJ1-2; clone_size: NA; d_call: NA; cdr3_nt: TGTGCCAGCAGTTCGGGGACCCTGGGGGGGAATGGCTACACCTTC; cdr3_aa: CASSSGTLGGNGYTF
v_call: TRBV4-3; j_call: TRBJ1-1; clone_size: NA; d_call: NA; cdr3_nt: TGCGCCAGCAGCCAAGATCTAGGAGGGGACACTGAAGCTTTCTTT; cdr3_aa: CASSQDLGGDTEAFF
v_call: TRBV5-5; j_call: TRBJ2-7; clone_size: once; d_call: TRBD2; cdr3_nt: TGTGCCAGCAGCTTGGAGAGTCGGCTAGCGGGTCACGAGCAGTACTTC; cdr3_aa: CASSLESRLAGHEQYF
v_call: TRBV11-3; j_call: TRBJ2-2; clone_size: NA; d_call: NA; cdr3_nt: TGTGCCAGCAGTTTGGATTCGGGGGCCGGGGAGCTGTTTTTT; cdr3_aa: CASSLDSGAGELFF
v_call: TRBV5-6; j_call: TRBJ1-2; clone_size: NA; d_call: NA; cdr3_nt: TGTGCCAGCAGCTTGGGGCAGGGAATAAACCGCTACACCTTC; cdr3_aa: CASSLGQGINRYTF
v_call: TRBV12-3/TRBV12-4; j_call: TRBJ2-3; clone_size: NA; d_call: NA; cdr3_nt: TGTGCCAGTTCTCGGGGTCACACAGATACGCAGTATTTT; cdr3_aa: CASSRGHTDTQYF